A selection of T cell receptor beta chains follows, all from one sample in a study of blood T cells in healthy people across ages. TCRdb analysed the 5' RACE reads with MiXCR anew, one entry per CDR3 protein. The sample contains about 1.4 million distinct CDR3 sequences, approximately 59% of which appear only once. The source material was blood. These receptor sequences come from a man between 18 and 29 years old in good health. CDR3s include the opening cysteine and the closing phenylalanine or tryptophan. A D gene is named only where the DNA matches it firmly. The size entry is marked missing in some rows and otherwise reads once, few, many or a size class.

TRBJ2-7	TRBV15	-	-	CATSSRRDSLDNEQYF	TGTGCCACCAGCAGTAGGCGGGACTCTCTAGACAATGAGCAGTACTTC
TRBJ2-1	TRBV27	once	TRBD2	CASRPWSGSYNEQFF	TGTGCCAGCAGGCCCTGGAGCGGGAGCTACAATGAGCAGTTCTTC
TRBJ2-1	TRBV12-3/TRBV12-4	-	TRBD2	CASSRHSGRPDNEQFF	TGTGCCAGCAGTCGACACAGCGGGAGGCCCGACAATGAGCAGTTCTTC
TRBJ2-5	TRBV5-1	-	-	CASSLGMETQYF	TGCGCCAGCAGCTTGGGAATGGAGACCCAGTACTTC
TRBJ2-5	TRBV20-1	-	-	CSARRGAGETQYF	TGCAGTGCTAGGCGTGGCGCGGGGGAGACCCAGTACTTC
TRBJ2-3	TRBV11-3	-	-	CASSSLSTAPTQYF	TGTGCCAGCAGCTCCTTATCGACTGCTCCTACGCAGTATTTT
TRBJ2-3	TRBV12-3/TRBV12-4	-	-	CAITFTGATQYF	TGTGCCATCACCTTTACGGGTGCTACGCAGTATTTT
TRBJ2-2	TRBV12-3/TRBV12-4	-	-	CASRAVPRDTGDTGELFF	TGTGCCAGCAGGGCCGTACCCCGGGACACGGGCGACACCGGGGAGCTGTTTTTT
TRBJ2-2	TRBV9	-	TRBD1	CASSGQGAGELFF	TGTGCCAGCAGCGGACAGGGGGCCGGGGAGCTGTTTTTT
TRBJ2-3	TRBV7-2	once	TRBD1	CASSLPGQGPDTQYF	TGTGCCAGCAGCCTCCCGGGACAGGGACCCGATACGCAGTATTTT
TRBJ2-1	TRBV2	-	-	CASNIGEDEQFF	TGTGCCAGCAATATAGGGGAGGATGAGCAGTTCTTC
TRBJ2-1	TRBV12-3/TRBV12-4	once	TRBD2	CASSPTSGLSYNEQFF	TGTGCCAGCAGTCCAACTAGCGGACTGTCCTACAATGAGCAGTTCTTC
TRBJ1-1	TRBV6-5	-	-	CASSYSKGRHTSNTEAFF	TGTGCCAGCAGTTACTCGAAAGGACGACACACCTCGAACACTGAAGCTTTCTTT
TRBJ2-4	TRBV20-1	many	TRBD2	CSARVEVAGGLGKNIQYF	TGCAGTGCTAGAGTAGAGGTAGCGGGGGGCCTAGGCAAAAACATTCAGTACTTC
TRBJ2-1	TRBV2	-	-	CASRAGAGNEQFF	TGTGCCAGCAGGGCGGGGGCGGGGAATGAGCAGTTCTTC
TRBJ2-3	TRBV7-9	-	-	CASSARNTDTQYF	TGTGCCAGCAGCGCCCGCAACACAGATACGCAGTATTTT
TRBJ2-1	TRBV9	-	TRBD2	CASSDLTSGMGNEQFF	TGTGCCAGCAGCGACCTTACTAGCGGGATGGGGAATGAGCAGTTCTTC
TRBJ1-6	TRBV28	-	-	CASSPPSTEGSPLHF	TGTGCCAGCAGTCCCCCGTCCACCGAAGGATCACCCCTCCACTTT
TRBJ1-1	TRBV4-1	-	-	CASSQVGAEEGDTEAFF	TGCGCCAGCAGCCAAGTGGGGGCAGAGGAAGGGGACACTGAAGCTTTCTTT
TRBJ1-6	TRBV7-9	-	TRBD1	CASTGTGANSPLHF	TGTGCCAGCACGGGGACAGGGGCCAATTCACCCCTCCACTTT
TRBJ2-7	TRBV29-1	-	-	CSVSGGHSYEQYF	TGCAGCGTTAGTGGGGGGCACTCCTACGAGCAGTACTTC
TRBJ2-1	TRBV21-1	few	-	CASSKEVFSGSYNEQFF	TGTGCCAGCAGCAAAGAAGTTTTCTCCGGCTCCTACAATGAGCAGTTCTTC
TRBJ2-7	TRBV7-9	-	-	CASSPGPVYEQYF	TGTGCCAGCAGCCCAGGGCCAGTATACGAGCAGTACTTC
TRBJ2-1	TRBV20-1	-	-	CSANTLSGLRSYNEQFF	TGCAGTGCTAACACACTGTCAGGTTTGCGCTCCTACAATGAGCAGTTCTTC